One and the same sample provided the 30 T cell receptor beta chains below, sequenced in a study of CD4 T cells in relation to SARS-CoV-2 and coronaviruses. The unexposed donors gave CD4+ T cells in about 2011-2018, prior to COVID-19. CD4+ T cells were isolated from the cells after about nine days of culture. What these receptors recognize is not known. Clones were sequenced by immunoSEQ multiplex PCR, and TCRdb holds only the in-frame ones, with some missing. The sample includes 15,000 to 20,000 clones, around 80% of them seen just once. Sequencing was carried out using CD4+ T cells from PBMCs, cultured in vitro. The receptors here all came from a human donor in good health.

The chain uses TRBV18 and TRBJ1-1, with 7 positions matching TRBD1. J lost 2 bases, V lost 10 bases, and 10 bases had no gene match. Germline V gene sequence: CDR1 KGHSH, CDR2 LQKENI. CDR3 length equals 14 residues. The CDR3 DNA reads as TGTGCCACCGGGGCGGGACAGAGAAACACTGAAGCTTTCTTT. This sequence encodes CATGAGQRNTEAFF.

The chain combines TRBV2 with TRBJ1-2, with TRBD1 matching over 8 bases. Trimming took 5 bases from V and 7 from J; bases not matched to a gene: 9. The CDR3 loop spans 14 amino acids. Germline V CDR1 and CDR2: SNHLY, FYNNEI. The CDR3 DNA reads TGTGCCAGCAGTTCCCCCCAGGGGGCCGGTGGCTACACCTTC. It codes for CASSSPQGAGGYTF.

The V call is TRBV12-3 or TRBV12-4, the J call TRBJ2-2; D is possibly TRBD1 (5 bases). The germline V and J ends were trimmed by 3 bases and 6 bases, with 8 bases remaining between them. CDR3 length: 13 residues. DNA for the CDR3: TGTGCCAGCAGTTTCTGGGGCTCCGGGGAGCTGTTTTTT. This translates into CASSFWGSGELFF.

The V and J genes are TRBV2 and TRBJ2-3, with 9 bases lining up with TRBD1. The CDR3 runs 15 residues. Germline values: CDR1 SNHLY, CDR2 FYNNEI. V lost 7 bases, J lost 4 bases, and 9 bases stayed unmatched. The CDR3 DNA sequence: TGTGCCAGCACCCGTAGAGACAGGGGGGCAGATACGCAGTATTTT. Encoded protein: CASTRRDRGADTQYF.

The CDR3 spells CASSELRIVAPEQFF. The CDR3 bases are TGTGCCAGCAGTGAATTGAGGATAGTTGCCCCAGAGCAGTTCTTC. The chain links TRBV2 to TRBJ2-1; D not certain. Germline CDR1 is SNHLY and CDR2 is FYNNEI. Trimming cost V 2 bases and J 10 bases, with 18 bases left between them. This CDR3 has 15 residues.

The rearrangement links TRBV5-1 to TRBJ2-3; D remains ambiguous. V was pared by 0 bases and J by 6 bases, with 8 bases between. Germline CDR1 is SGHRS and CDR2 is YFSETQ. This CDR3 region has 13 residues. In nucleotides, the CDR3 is TGCGCCAGCAGCTTGGAGATGGGGGATACGCAGTATTTT. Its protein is CASSLEMGDTQYF.

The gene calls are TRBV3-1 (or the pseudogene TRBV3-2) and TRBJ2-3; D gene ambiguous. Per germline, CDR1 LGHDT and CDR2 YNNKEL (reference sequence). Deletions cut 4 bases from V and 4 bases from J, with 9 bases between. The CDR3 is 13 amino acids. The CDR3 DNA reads TGTGCCAGCAGCCTGGGTAGTGCAGATACGCAGTATTTT. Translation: CASSLGSADTQYF.

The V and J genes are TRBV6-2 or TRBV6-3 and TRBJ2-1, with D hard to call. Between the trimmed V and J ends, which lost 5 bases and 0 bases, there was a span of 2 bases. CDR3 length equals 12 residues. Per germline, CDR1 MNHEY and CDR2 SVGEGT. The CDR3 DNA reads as TGTGCCAGCAGTCTCTCCTACAATGAGCAGTTCTTC. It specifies CASSLSYNEQFF.

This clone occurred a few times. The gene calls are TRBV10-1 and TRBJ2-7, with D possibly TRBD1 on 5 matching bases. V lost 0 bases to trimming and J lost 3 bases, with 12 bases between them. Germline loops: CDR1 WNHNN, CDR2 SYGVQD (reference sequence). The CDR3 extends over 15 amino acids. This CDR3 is CASSESVQGFYEQYF. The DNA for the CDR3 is TGCGCCAGCAGTGAGTCGGTCCAGGGCTTCTACGAGCAGTACTTC.

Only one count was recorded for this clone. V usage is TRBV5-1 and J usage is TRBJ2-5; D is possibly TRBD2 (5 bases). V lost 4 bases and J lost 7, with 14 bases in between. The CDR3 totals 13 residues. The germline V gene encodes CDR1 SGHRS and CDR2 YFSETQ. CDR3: CASSPLGGGTQYF. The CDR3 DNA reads TGCGCCAGCAGCCCGTTGGGTGGAGGGACCCAGTACTTC.

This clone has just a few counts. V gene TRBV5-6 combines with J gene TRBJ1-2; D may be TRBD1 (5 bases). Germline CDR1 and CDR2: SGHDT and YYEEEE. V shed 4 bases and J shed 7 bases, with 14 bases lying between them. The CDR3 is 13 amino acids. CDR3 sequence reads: CASSGGTAFGYTF. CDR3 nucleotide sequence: TGTGCCAGCAGCGGCGGGACCGCTTTTGGCTACACCTTC. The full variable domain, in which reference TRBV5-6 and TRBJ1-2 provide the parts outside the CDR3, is DAGVTQSPTHLIKTRGQQVTLRCSPKSGHDTVSWYQQALGQGPQFIFQYYEEEERQRGNFPDRFSGHQFPNYSSELNVNALLLGDSALYLCASSGGTAFGYTFGSGTRLTVV.

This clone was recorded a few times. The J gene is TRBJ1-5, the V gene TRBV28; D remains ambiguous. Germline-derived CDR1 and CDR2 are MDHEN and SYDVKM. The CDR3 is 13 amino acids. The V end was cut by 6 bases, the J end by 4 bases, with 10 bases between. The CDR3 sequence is CASRLRENQPQHF. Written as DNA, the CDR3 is TGTGCCAGCAGACTCCGGGAAAATCAGCCCCAGCATTTT. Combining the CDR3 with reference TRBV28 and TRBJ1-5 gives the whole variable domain DVKVTQSSRYLVKRTGEKVFLECVQDMDHENMFWYRQDPGLGLRLIYFSYDVKMKEKGDIPEGYSVSREKKERFSLILESASTNQTSMYLCASRLRENQPQHFGDGTRLSIL.

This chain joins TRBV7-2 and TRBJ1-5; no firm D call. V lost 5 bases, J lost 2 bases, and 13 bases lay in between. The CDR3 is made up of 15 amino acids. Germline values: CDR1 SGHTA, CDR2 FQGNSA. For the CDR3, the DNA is TGTGCCAGCAGCCCCGACCCGGCGGGCAATCAGCCCCAGCATTTT. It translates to CASSPDPAGNQPQHF.

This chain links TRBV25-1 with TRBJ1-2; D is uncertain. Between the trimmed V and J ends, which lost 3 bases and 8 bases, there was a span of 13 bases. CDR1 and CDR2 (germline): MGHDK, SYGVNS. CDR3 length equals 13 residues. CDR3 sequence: CASSDPVIEGYTF. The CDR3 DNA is TGTGCCAGCAGTGACCCAGTCATCGAGGGCTACACCTTC.

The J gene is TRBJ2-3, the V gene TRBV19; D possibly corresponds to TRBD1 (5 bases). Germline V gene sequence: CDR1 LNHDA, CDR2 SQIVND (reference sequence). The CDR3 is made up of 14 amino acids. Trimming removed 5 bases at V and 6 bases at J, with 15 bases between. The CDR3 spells CASSPQGAMDTQYF. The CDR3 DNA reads TGTGCCAGTAGTCCACAAGGGGCTATGGATACGCAGTATTTT.

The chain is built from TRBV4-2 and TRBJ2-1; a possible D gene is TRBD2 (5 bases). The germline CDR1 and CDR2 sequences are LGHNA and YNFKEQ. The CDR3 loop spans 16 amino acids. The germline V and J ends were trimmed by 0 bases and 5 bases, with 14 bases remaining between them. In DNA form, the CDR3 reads TGTGCCAGCAGCCAAGATTACCTCCCCGGGAACAATGAGCAGTTCTTC. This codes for CASSQDYLPGNNEQFF.

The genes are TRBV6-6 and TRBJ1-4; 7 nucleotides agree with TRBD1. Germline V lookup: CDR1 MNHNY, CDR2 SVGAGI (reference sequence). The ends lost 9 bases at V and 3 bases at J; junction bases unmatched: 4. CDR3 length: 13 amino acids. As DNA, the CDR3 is TGTGCCAGTTCCGGACAGGCTAATGAAAAACTGTTTTTT. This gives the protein CASSGQANEKLFF.

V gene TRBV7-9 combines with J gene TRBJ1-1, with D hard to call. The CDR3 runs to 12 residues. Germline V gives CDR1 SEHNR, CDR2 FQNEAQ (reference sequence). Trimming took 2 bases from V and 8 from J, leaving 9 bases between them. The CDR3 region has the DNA TGTGCCAGCAGCTTAAGGGAAACCGAAGCTTTCTTT. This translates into CASSLRETEAFF.

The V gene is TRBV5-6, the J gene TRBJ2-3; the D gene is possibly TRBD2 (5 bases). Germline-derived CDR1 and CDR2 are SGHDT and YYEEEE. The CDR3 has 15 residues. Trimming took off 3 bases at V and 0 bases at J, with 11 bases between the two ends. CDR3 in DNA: TGTGCCAGCAGCTCAGGACTGGCTAGCACAGATACGCAGTATTTT. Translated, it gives CASSSGLASTDTQYF. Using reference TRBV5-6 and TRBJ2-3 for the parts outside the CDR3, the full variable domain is DAGVTQSPTHLIKTRGQQVTLRCSPKSGHDTVSWYQQALGQGPQFIFQYYEEEERQRGNFPDRFSGHQFPNYSSELNVNALLLGDSALYLCASSSGLASTDTQYFGPGTRLTVL.

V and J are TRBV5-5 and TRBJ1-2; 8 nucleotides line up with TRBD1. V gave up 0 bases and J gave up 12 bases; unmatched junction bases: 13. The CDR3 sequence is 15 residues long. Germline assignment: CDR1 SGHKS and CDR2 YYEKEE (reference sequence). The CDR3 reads CASSLGPRQGTLDTF. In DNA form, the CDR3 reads TGTGCCAGCAGCTTGGGTCCAAGACAGGGGACTTTAGACACCTTC.

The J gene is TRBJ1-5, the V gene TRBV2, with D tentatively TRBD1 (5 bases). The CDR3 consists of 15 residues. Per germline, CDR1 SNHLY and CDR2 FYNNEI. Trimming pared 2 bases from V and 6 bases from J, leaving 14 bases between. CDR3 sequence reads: CASSESSGWGQPQHF. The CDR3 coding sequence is TGTGCCAGCAGTGAATCTTCAGGGTGGGGTCAGCCCCAGCATTTT.

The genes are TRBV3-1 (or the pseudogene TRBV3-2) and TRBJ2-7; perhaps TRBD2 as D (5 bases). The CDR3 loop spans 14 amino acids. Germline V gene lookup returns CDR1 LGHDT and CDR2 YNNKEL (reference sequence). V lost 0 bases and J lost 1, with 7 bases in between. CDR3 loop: CASSQEQRSYEQYF. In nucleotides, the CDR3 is TGTGCCAGCAGCCAAGAGCAGCGGTCCTACGAGCAGTACTTC.

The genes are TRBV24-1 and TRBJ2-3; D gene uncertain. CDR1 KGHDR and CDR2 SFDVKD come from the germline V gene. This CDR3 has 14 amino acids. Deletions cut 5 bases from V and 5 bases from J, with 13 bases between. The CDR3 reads CATSVLGLGDTQYF. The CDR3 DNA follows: TGTGCCACCAGTGTTCTGGGGTTGGGAGATACGCAGTATTTT.

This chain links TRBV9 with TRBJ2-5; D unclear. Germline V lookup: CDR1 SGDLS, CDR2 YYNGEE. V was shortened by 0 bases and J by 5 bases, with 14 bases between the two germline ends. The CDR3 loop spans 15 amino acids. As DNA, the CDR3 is TGTGCCAGCAGCGTAGCTACCGGGTTGGGGGAGACCCAGTACTTC. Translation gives CASSVATGLGETQYF.

This CDR3 is CASSYSDRIPYEQYF. The CDR3 nucleotides are TGTGCCAGCAGTTACTCGGACCGTATCCCCTACGAGCAGTACTTC. J is TRBJ2-7 and V is TRBV6-5; D gene unclear. Trimming took off 0 bases at V and 2 bases at J, with 11 bases between the two ends. Germline CDR1 MNHEY, CDR2 SVGAGI. CDR3 length: 15 residues.

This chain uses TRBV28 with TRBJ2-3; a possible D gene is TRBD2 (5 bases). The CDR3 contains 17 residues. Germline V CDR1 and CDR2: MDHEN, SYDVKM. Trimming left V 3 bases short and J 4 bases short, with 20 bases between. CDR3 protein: CASSFPEGDSLADTQYF. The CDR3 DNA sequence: TGTGCCAGCAGTTTCCCTGAGGGAGACTCACTCGCAGATACGCAGTATTTT.

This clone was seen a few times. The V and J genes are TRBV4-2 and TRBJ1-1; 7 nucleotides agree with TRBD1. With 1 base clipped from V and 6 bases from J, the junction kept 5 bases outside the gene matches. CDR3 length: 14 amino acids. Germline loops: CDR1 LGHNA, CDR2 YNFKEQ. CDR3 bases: TGTGCCAGCAGCCAAGTTGACAGGGAGGCTGAAGCTTTCTTT. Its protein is CASSQVDREAEAFF.

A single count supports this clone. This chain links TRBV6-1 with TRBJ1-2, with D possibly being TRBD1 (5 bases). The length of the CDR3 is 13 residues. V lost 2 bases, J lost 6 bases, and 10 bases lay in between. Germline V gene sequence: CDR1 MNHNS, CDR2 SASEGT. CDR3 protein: CASSEFAGNGYTF. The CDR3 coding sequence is TGTGCCAGCAGTGAATTTGCAGGGAATGGCTACACCTTC.

CDR3: CAIRTTGLYTGELFF. CDR3 in DNA: TGTGCCATCAGGACGACCGGTCTCTACACCGGGGAGCTGTTTTTT. The chain joins TRBV10-3 to TRBJ2-2; no clear D. CDR3 length: 15 residues. CDR1 and CDR2 from the germline V gene are ENHRY and SYGVKD. V lost 6 bases to trimming and J lost 3 bases, with 14 bases between them.

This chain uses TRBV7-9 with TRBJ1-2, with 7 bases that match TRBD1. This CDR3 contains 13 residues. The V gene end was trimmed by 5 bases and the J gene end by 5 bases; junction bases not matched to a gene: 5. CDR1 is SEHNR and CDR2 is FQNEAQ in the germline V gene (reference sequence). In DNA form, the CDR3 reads TGTGCCAGCAGCCTAGAGGGGGCATATGGCTACACCTTC. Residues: CASSLEGAYGYTF. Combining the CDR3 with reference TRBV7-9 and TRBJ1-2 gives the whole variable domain DTGVSQNPRHKITKRGQNVTFRCDPISEHNRLYWYRQTLGQGPEFLTYFQNEAQLEKSRLLSDRFSAERPKGSFSTLEIQRTEQGDSAMYLCASSLEGAYGYTFGSGTRLTVV.